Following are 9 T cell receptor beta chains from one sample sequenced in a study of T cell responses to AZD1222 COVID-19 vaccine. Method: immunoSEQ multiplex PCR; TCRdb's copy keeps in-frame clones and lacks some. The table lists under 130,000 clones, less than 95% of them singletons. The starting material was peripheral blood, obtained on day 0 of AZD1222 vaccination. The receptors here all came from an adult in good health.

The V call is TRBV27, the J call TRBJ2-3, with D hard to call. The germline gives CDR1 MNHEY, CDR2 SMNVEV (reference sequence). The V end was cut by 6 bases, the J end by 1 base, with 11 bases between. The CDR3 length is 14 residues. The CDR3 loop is CASRLLGGTDTQYF. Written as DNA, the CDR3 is TGTGCCAGCAGGCTCCTAGGTGGCACAGATACGCAGTATTTT.

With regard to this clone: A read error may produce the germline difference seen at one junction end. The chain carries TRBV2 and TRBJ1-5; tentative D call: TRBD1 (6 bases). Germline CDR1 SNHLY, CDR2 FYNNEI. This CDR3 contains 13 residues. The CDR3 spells CASSFLSSRTVIF. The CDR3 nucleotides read TGTGCCAGCAGTTTTTTATCTTCCCGGACAGTCATTTTT.

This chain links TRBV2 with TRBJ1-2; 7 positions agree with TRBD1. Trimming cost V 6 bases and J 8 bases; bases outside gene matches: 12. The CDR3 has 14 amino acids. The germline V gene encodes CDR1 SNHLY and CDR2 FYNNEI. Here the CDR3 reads CASSNLRGRGGYTF. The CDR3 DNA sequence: TGTGCCAGCAGCAACCTTAGGGGGCGCGGGGGCTACACCTTC.

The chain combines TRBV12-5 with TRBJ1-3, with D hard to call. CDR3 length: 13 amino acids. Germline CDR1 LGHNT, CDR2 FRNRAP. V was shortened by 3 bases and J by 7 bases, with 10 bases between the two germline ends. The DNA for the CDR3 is TGTGCTAGTGGTTTCCCAAACTCCAACACCATATATTTT. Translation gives CASGFPNSNTIYF. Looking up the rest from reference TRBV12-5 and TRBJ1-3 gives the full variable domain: DARVTQTPRHKVTEMGQEVTMRCQPILGHNTVFWYRQTMMQGLELLAYFRNRAPLDDSGMPKDRFSAEMPDATLATLKIQPSEPRDSAVYFCASGFPNSNTIYFGEGSWLTVV.

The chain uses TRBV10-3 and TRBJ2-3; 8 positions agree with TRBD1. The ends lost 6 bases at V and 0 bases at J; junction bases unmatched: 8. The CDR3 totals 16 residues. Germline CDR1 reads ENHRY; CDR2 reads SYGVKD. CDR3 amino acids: CAISSGTGGSTDTQYF. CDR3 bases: TGTGCCATCAGCTCCGGGACAGGAGGGAGCACAGATACGCAGTATTTT.

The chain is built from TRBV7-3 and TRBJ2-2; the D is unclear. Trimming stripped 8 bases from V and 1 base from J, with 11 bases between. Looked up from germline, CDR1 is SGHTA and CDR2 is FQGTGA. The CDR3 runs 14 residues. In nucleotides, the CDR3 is TGTGCCAGCGGTCCGGGCATGAACACCGGGGAGCTGTTTTTT. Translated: CASGPGMNTGELFF. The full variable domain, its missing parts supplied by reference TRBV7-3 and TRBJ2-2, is GAGVSQTPSNKVTEKGKYVELRCDPISGHTALYWYRQSLGQGPEFLIYFQGTGAADDSGLPNDRFFAVRPEGSVSTLKIQRTERGDSAVYLCASGPGMNTGELFFGEGSRLTVL.

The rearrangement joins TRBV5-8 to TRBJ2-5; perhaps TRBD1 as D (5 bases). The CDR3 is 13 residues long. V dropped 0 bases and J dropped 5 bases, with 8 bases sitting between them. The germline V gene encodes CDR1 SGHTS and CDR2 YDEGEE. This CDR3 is CASSLGGWETQYF. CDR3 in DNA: TGTGCCAGCAGCTTGGGGGGCTGGGAGACCCAGTACTTC.

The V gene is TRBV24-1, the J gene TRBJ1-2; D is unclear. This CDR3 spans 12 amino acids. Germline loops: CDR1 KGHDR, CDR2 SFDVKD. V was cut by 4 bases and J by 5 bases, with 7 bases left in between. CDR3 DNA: TGTGCCACCAGTGAGGGGTCTTATGGCTACACCTTC. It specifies CATSEGSYGYTF.

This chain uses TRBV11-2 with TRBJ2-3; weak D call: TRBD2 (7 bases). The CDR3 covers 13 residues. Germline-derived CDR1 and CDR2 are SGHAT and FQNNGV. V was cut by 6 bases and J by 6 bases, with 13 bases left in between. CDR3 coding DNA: TGTGCCAGCAGTCGGGGGGCGGCGGATACGCAGTATTTT. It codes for CASSRGAADTQYF.